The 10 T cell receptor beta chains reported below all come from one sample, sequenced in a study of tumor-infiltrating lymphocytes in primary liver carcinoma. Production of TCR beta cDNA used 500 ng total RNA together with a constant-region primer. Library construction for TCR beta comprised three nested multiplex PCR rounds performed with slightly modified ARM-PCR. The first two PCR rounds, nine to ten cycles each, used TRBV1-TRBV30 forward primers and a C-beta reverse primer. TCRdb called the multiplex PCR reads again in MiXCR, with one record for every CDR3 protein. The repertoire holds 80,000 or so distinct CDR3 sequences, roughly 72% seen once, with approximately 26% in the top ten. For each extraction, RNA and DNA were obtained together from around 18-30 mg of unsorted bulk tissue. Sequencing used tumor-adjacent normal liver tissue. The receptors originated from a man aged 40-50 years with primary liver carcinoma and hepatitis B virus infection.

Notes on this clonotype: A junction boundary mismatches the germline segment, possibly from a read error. CDR3 nucleotides: TGCAGCATTGAAGAGGGGCAGGGGACGGTCGGGGAACTGTTTTTT. Protein: CSIEEGQGTVGELFF. V is TRBV29-1 and J is TRBJ2-2; weak D call: TRBD1 (6 bases). In germline, CDR1 is SQVTM, CDR2 ANQGSEA. The CDR3 is made up of 15 amino acids.

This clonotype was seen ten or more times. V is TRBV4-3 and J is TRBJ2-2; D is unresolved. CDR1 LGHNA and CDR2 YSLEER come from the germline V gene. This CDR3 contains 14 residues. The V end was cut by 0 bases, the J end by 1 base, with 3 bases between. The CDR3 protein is CASSQDRNTGELFF. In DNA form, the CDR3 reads TGCGCCAGCAGCCAAGATCGGAACACCGGGGAGCTGTTTTTT.

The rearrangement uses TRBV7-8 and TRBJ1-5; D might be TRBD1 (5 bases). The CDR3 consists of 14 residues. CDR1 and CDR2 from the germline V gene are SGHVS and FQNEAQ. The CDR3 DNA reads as TGTGCTATCAGCGACAGAAATAGCAATCAGCCCCAGCATTTT. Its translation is CAISDRNSNQPQHF.

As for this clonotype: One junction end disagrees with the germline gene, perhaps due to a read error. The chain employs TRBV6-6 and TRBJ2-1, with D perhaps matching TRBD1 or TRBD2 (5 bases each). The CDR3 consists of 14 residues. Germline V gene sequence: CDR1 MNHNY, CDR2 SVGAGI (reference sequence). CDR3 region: CVSSYNGAYNEQFF. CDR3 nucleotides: TGTGTCAGCAGTTATAACGGGGCCTACAATGAGCAATTCTTC.

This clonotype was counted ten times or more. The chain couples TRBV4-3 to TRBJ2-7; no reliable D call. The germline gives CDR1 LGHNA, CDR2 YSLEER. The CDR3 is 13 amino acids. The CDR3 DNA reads TGCGCGAACAGCCAAGATCTGCCCTACGAGCAGTACTTC. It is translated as CANSQDLPYEQYF.

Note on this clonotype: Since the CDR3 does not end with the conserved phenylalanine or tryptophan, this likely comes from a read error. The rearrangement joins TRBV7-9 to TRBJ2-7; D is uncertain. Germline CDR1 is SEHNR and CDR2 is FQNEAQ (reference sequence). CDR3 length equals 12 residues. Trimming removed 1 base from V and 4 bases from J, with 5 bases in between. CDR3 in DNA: TGTGCCAGCAGCTTAGTAACTTACGAGCAGTACCTC. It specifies CASSLVTYEQYL.

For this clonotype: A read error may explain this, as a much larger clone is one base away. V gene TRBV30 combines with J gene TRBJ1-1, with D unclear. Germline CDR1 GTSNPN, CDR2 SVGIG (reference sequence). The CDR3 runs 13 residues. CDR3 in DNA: TGTGTCTGGAGTGCGGATAGGAGGACTGAAGCTTTCTTT. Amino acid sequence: CVWSADRRTEAFF.

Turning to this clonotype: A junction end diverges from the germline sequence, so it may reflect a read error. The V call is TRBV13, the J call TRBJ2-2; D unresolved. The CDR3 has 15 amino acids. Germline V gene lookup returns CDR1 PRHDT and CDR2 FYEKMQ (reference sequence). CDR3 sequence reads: CVSTFNQFGIGELFF. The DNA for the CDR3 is TGTGTCAGCACCTTCAACCAGTTTGGCATCGGGGAGCTGTTTTTT.

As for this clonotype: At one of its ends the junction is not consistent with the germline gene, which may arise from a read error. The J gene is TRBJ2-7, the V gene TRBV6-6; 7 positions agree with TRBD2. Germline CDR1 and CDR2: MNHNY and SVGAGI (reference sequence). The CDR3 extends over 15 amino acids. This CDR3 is CASNYEAGCSYEQYF. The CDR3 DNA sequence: TGTGCCAGCAATTACGAAGCGGGATGTAGCTACGAGCAGTACTTC.

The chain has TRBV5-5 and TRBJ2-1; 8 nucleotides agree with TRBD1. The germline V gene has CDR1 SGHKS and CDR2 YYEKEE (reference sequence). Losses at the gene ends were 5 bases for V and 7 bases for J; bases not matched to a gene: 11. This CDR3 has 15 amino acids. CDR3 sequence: CASSSGQGFKNEQFF. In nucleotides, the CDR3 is TGTGCCAGCAGTTCAGGACAGGGATTTAAAAATGAGCAGTTCTTC.